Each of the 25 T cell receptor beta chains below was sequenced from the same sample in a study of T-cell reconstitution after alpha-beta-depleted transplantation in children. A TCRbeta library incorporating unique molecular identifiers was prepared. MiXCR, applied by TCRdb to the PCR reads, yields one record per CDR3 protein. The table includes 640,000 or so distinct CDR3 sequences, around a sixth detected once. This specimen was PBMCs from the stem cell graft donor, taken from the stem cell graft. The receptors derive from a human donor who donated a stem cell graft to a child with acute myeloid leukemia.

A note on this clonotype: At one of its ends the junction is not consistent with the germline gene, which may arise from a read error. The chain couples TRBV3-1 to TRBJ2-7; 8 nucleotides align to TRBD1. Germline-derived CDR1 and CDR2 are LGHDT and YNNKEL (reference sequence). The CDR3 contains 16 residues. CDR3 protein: CACSQGEQGVAYEQYF. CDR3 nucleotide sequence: TGTGCCTGCAGCCAAGGGGAACAGGGGGTGGCCTACGAGCAGTACTTC.

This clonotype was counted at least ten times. The CDR3 sequence: CSAKGTGIFNQPQHF. The CDR3 DNA reads as TGCAGTGCTAAGGGTACGGGAATATTCAATCAGCCCCAGCATTTT. The chain combines TRBV20-1 with TRBJ1-5, with unresolved D. CDR3 length: 15 residues. The V gene lost 4 bases and the J gene lost 3 bases, with 16 bases spanning the gap. Germline CDR1 DFQATT, CDR2 SNEGSKA (reference sequence).

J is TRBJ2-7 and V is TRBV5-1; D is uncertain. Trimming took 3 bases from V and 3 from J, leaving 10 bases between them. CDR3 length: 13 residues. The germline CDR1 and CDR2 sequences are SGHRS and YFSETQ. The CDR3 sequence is CASSSLPGYEQYV. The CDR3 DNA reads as TGCGCCAGCAGCTCGCTCCCGGGCTACGAGCAGTACGTC.

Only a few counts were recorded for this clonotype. This chain's CDR3 is CASSFLSRGSRRTDTQYF. CDR3 nucleotide sequence: TGTGCCAGCAGCTTCCTCTCGAGGGGGTCCCGTCGCACAGATACGCAGTATTTT. The J gene is TRBJ2-3, the V gene TRBV7-8, with D perhaps matching TRBD1 (6 bases). Germline V gene lookup returns CDR1 SGHVS and CDR2 FQNEAQ. V gave up 3 bases and J gave up 1 base, with 20 bases separating them. CDR3 length: 18 residues.

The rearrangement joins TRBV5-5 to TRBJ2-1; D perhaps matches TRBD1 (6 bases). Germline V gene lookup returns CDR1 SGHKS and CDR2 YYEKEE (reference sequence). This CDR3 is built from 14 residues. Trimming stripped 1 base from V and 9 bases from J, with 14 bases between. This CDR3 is CASSLTGSNSEQFF. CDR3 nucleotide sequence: TGTGCCAGCAGCTTGACAGGGTCGAACAGTGAGCAGTTCTTC.

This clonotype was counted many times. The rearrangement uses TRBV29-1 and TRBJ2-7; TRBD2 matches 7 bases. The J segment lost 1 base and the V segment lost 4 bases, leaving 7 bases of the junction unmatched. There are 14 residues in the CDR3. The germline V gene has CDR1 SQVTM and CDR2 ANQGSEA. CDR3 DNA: TGCAGCGTTGGGGGAGGGGCGGTATCCTACGAGCAGTACTTC. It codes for CSVGGGAVSYEQYF.

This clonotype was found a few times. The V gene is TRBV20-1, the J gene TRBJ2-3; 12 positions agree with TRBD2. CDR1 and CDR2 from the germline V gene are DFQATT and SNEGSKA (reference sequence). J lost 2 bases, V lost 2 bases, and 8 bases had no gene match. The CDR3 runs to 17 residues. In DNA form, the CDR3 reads TGCAGTGCTAGACCTTATTCTAGCGGGGGGGCCACAGATACGCAGTATTTT. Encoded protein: CSARPYSSGGATDTQYF.

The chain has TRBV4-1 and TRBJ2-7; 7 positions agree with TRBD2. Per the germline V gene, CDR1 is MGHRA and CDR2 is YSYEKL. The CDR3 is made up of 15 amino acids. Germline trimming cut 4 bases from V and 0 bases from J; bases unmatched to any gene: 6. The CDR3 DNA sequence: TGCGCCAGCAGCCTCCGGGACTACAGCTCCTACGAGCAGTACTTC. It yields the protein CASSLRDYSSYEQYF.

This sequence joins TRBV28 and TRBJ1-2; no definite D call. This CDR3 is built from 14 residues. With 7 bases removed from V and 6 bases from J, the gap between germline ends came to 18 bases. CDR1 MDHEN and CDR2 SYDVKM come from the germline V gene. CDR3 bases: TGTGCCAGCACCATCCCCGGGAGGGAGAATGGCTACACCTTC. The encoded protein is CASTIPGRENGYTF.

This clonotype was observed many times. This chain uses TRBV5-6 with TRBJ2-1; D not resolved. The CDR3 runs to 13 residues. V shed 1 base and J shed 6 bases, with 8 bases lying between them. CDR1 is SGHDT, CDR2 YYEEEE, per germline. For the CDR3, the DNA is TGTGCCAGCAGCTTGAGCTCCAGCAATGAGCAGTTCTTC. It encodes CASSLSSSNEQFF. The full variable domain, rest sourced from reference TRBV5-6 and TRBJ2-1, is DAGVTQSPTHLIKTRGQQVTLRCSPKSGHDTVSWYQQALGQGPQFIFQYYEEEERQRGNFPDRFSGHQFPNYSSELNVNALLLGDSALYLCASSLSSSNEQFFGPGTRLTVL.

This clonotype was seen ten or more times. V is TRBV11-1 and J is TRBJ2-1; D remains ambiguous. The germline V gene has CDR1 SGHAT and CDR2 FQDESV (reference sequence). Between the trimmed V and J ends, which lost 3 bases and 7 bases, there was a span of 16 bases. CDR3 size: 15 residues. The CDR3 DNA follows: TGTGCCAGCAGCTTGGGTGAGGCAGGTCGGAATGAGCAGTTCTTC. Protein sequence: CASSLGEAGRNEQFF. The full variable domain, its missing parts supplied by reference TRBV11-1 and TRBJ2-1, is EAEVAQSPRYKITEKSQAVAFWCDPISGHATLYWYRQILGQGPELLVQFQDESVVDDSQLPKDRFSAERLKGVDSTLKIQPAELGDSAMYLCASSLGEAGRNEQFFGPGTRLTVL.

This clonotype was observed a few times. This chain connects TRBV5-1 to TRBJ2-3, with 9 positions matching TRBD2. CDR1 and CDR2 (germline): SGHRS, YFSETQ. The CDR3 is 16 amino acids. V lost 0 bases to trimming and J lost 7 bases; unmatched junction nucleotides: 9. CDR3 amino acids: CASSLGGGTSRNTQYF. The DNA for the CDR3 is TGCGCCAGCAGCTTGGGAGGCGGGACTAGCCGAAATACGCAGTATTTT.

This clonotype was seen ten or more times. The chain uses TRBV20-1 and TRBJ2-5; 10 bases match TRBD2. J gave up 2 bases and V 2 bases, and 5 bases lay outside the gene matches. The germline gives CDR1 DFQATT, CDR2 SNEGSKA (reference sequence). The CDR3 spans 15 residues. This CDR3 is CSARRTSGDQETQYF. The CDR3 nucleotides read TGCAGTGCTAGAAGGACTAGCGGAGATCAAGAGACCCAGTACTTC.

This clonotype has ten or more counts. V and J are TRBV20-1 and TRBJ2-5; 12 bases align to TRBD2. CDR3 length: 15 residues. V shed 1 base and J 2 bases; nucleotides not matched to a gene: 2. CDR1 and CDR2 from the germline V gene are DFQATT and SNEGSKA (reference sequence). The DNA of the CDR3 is TGCAGTGCTAGAGTAACTAGCGGGGGGCAAGAGACCCAGTACTTC. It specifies CSARVTSGGQETQYF.

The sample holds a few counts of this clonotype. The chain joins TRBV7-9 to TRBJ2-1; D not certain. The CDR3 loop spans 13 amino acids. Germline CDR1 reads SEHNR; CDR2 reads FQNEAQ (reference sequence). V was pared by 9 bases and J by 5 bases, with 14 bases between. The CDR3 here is CASTKVQDNEQFF. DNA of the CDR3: TGTGCCAGTACTAAAGTTCAGGACAATGAGCAGTTCTTC.

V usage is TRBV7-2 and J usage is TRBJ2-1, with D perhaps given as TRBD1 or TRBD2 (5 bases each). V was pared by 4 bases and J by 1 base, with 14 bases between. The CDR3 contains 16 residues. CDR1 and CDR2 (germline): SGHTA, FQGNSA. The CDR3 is CASSYLAGASYNEQFF. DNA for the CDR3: TGTGCCAGCAGCTACTTAGCCGGGGCGTCCTACAATGAGCAGTTCTTC.

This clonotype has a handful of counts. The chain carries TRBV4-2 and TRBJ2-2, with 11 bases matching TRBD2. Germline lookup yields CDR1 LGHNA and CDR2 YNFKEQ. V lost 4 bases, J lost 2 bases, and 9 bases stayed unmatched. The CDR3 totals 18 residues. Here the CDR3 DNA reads TGTGCCAGCAGCCTTAGGGTAGCGGGGGGGTTTAACACCGGGGAGCTGTTTTTT. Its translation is CASSLRVAGGFNTGELFF.

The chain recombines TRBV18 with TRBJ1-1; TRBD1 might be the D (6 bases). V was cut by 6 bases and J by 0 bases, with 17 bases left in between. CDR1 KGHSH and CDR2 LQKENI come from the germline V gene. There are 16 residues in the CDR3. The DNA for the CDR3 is TGTGCCAGCTCCGGGACAAATAGAGACGTGAACACTGAAGCTTTCTTT. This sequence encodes CASSGTNRDVNTEAFF.

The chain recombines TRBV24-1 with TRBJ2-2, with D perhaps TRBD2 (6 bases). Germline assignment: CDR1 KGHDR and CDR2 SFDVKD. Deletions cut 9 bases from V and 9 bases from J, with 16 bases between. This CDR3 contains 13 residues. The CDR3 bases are TGTGCCACCGGGACTCCCGGGAAGAGGGAGCTGTTTTTT. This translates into CATGTPGKRELFF.

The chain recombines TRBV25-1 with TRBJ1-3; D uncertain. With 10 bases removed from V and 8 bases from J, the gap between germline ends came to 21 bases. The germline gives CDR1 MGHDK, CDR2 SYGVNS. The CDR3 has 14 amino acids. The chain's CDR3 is CATQAAGAEDTIYF. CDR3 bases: TGTGCCACCCAGGCCGCCGGAGCTGAAGACACCATATATTTT. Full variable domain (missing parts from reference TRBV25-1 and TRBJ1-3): EADIYQTPRYLVIGTGKKITLECSQTMGHDKMYWYQQDPGMELHLIHYSYGVNSTEKGDLSSESTVSRIRTEHFPLTLESARPSHTSQYLCATQAAGAEDTIYFGEGSWLTVV.

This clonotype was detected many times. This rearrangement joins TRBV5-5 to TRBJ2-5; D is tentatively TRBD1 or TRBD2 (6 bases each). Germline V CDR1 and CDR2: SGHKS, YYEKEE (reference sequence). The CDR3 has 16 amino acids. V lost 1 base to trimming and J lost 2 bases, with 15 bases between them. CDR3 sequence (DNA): TGTGCCAGCAGCTTGATGGGGGGCTACATACAAGAGACCCAGTACTTC. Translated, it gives CASSLMGGYIQETQYF. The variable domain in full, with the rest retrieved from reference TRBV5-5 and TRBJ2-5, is DAGVTQSPTHLIKTRGQQVTLRCSPISGHKSVSWYQQVLGQGPQFIFQYYEKEERGRGNFPDRFSARQFPNYSSELNVNALLLGDSALYLCASSLMGGYIQETQYFGPGTRLLVL.

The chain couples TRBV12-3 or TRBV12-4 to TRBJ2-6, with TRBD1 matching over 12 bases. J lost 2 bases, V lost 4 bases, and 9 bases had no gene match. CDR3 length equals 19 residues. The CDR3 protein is CASSSGQGALGTGANVLTF. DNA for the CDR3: TGTGCCAGCAGTTCGGGACAGGGGGCGCTGGGAACTGGGGCCAACGTCCTGACTTTC.

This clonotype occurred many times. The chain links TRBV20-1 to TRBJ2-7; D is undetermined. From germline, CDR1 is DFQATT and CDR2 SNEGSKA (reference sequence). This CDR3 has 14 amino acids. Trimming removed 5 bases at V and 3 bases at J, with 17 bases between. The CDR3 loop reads CSAALASGNYEQYV. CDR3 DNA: TGCAGTGCTGCCTTGGCTTCTGGGAACTACGAGCAGTACGTC.

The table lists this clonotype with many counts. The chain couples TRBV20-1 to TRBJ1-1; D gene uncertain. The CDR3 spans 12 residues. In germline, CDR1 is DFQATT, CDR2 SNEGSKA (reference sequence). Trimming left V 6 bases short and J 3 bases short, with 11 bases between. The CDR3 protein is CSAKITDTEAFF. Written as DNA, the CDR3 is TGCAGTGCCAAGATTACCGACACTGAAGCTTTCTTT.

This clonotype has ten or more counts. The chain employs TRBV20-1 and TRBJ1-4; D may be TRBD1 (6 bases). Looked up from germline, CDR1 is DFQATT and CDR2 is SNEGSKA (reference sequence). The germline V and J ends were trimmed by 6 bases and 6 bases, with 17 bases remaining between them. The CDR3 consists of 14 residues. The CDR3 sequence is CSAHIQGFHEKLFF. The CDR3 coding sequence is TGCAGTGCCCACATACAGGGATTTCATGAAAAACTGTTTTTT.